The 15 T cell receptor beta chains in this list originate from one sample, sequenced in a study of regulatory T cells in long-lasting Graves disease. Time point reported: newly diagnosed GD, antithyroid drugs for less than 3 months. From PBMCs, RNA was extracted and then used to make the TCR library. Both iRepertoire HTBI primers and Arm-PCR of CDR3 regions were used to build the TCR beta libraries. TCRdb re-analysed the multiplex PCR reads in MiXCR, keeping a single row per CDR3 protein. In the table there are roughly 420,000 distinct CDR3 sequences, less than 20% of which are singletons. These data were also filed under a second study, of T cells in Graves' hyperthyroidism and ophthalmopathy.

This specimen consisted of peripheral blood mononuclear cells (PBMCs), obtained at new diagnosis, from a patient treated with antithyroid drugs. The receptor set was obtained from a young woman with Graves disease.

The rearrangement joins TRBV19 to TRBJ2-3; D not resolved. This CDR3 spans 13 amino acids. The V and J ends lost 5 bases and 6 bases respectively, with 12 bases between them. CDR1 and CDR2 (germline): LNHDA, SQIVND (reference sequence). CDR3 residues: CASSATVADTQYF. The CDR3 region has the DNA TGTGCCAGTAGTGCAACCGTGGCGGATACGCAGTATTTT.

The table lists this clonotype with many counts. This chain connects TRBV28 to TRBJ1-5; the D gene is possibly TRBD1 (5 bases). Germline CDR1 MDHEN, CDR2 SYDVKM. The germline V and J ends were trimmed by 5 bases and 1 base, with 12 bases remaining between them. This CDR3 contains 15 residues. The DNA for the CDR3 is TGTGCCAGCAGTCTAACAGGCCCAAGCAATCAGCCCCAGCATTTT. This translates into CASSLTGPSNQPQHF.

J is TRBJ1-3 and V is TRBV18; TRBD1 matches 7 bases. The germline V gene encodes CDR1 KGHSH and CDR2 LQKENI. The CDR3 is 15 residues long. J lost 0 bases, V lost 8 bases, and 7 bases had no gene match. The CDR3 nucleotides are TGTGCCAGCAACCGGGACAGAGGCTCTGGAAACACCATATATTTT. Translation gives CASNRDRGSGNTIYF. The whole variable domain, remainder taken from reference TRBV18 and TRBJ1-3, is NAGVMQNPRHLVRRRGQEARLRCSPMKGHSHVYWYRQLPEEGLKFMVYLQKENIIDESGMPKERFSAEFPKEGPSILRIQQVVRGDSAAYFCASNRDRGSGNTIYFGEGSWLTVV.

This rearrangement joins TRBV2 to TRBJ1-2, with TRBD1 as a possible D gene (5 bases). V was cut by 6 bases and J by 7 bases, with 18 bases left in between. This CDR3 spans 14 amino acids. CDR1 and CDR2 (germline): SNHLY, FYNNEI. The CDR3 protein is CASSTGGEDRGYTF. The CDR3 DNA sequence: TGTGCCAGCAGCACGGGAGGGGAGGATCGTGGCTACACCTTC.

The rearrangement uses TRBV28 and TRBJ2-5; TRBD2 matches at 10 bases. This CDR3 comprises 18 residues. V lost 7 bases to trimming and J lost 4 bases; unmatched junction nucleotides: 18. The germline V gene has CDR1 MDHEN and CDR2 SYDVKM. CDR3 DNA: TGTGCCAGCACTAAGGTGGTAGGTGCTAGCGGGAGAGGAGAGACCCAGTACTTC. It codes for CASTKVVGASGRGETQYF.

In this sample, this clonotype turned up many times. The genes are TRBV27 and TRBJ1-1; D not resolved. The CDR3 covers 13 residues. V was clipped by 6 bases and J by 0 bases, with 8 bases between them. Per the germline V gene, CDR1 is MNHEY and CDR2 is SMNVEV (reference sequence). CDR3: CASSSIMNTEAFF. The CDR3 bases are TGTGCCAGCAGCTCGATAATGAACACTGAAGCTTTCTTT.

The sample holds many counts of this clonotype. This chain uses TRBV24-1 with TRBJ1-5; D gene unclear. CDR3 size: 15 residues. CDR1 and CDR2 from the germline V gene are KGHDR and SFDVKD. V lost 3 bases and J 6 bases, leaving 14 bases between the germline ends. This CDR3 reads CATSDTRGSGQPQHF. Here the CDR3 DNA reads TGTGCCACCAGTGATACCCGCGGGTCGGGTCAGCCCCAGCATTTT.

This clonotype was detected ten times or more. A junction boundary mismatches the germline segment, possibly from a read error. The chain carries TRBV7-2 and TRBJ2-7; weak D call: TRBD2 (6 bases). The CDR3 is 12 residues long. The V gene's germline CDR1 is SGHTA and CDR2 FQGNSA. The CDR3 loop is CASSLADYEQYF. For the CDR3, the DNA is TGTGCCAGCAGTTTAGCGGACTACGAGCAGTACTTC.

This clonotype was recorded at least ten times. V usage is TRBV7-9 and J usage is TRBJ2-7; 9 positions agree with TRBD1. The CDR3 extends over 12 amino acids. Losses at the gene ends were 3 bases for V and 9 bases for J; bases not matched to a gene: 3. Germline assignment: CDR1 SEHNR and CDR2 FQNEAQ (reference sequence). The CDR3 sequence: CASSLDRGGQYF. CDR3 coding DNA: TGTGCCAGCAGCTTGGACAGGGGTGGGCAGTACTTC.

There are many counts of this clonotype. This chain joins TRBV27 and TRBJ2-1; the match to TRBD2 covers 14 bases. V shed 5 bases, J shed 9 bases, and the junction held 6 bases outside the gene matches. CDR1 MNHEY and CDR2 SMNVEV come from the germline V gene (reference sequence). The CDR3 totals 15 residues. Written as DNA, the CDR3 is TGTGCCAGCAGTCGTGGGACTAGCGGGAGTGCTGAGCAGTTCTTC. Translated: CASSRGTSGSAEQFF.

The V and J genes are TRBV28 and TRBJ2-4, with D possibly TRBD1 on 6 matching bases. The CDR3 sequence is 16 residues long. V lost 3 bases and J lost 0, with 12 bases in between. Per the germline V gene, CDR1 is MDHEN and CDR2 is SYDVKM. CDR3 nucleotides: TGTGCCAGCAGTTTTAATCCGGGACAAGCCAAAAACATTCAGTACTTC. This sequence encodes CASSFNPGQAKNIQYF.

This clonotype was counted only a few times. V gene TRBV12-3 or TRBV12-4 combines with J gene TRBJ2-6; D may be TRBD1 or TRBD2 (5 bases each). CDR3 size: 19 residues. V shed 4 bases and J shed 0 bases, with 19 bases lying between them. This CDR3 reads CASSSVIGDASSGANVLTF. The CDR3 DNA sequence: TGTGCCAGCAGTTCCGTGATAGGGGACGCCAGCTCTGGGGCCAACGTCCTGACTTTC.

This clonotype was recorded a few times. The rearrangement uses TRBV15 and TRBJ2-7, with 9 bases fitting TRBD2. The CDR3 is 16 residues long. Germline lookup yields CDR1 LNHNV and CDR2 YYDKDF (reference sequence). With 5 bases clipped from V and 2 bases from J, the junction kept 10 bases outside the gene matches. Written as DNA, the CDR3 is TGTGCCACCAGCTCAGCCACTAGCGGGTCTCCCTACGAGCAGTACTTC. Protein: CATSSATSGSPYEQYF.

In this sample, this clonotype turned up many times. The chain uses TRBV28 and TRBJ2-5; D is uncertain. Looked up from germline, CDR1 is MDHEN and CDR2 is SYDVKM. The V and J ends lost 6 bases and 4 bases respectively, with 15 bases between them. CDR3 length: 14 amino acids. DNA for the CDR3: TGTGCCAGCAGACCACAGTCTAGGGTAGAGACCCAGTACTTC. Its translation: CASRPQSRVETQYF. Using reference TRBV28 and TRBJ2-5 for the parts outside the CDR3, the full variable domain is DVKVTQSSRYLVKRTGEKVFLECVQDMDHENMFWYRQDPGLGLRLIYFSYDVKMKEKGDIPEGYSVSREKKERFSLILESASTNQTSMYLCASRPQSRVETQYFGPGTRLLVL.

J is TRBJ2-2 and V is TRBV7-3; no reliable D call. This CDR3 has 16 residues. V was trimmed by 5 bases and J by 4 bases, leaving 17 bases between them. The V gene's germline CDR1 is SGHTA and CDR2 FQGTGA. This CDR3 is CASSPKRGPITGELFF. The CDR3 DNA follows: TGTGCCAGCAGCCCGAAGCGTGGACCAATCACCGGGGAGCTGTTTTTT.